Included here is one T cell receptor (beta chain) sequence, with context. The method was immunoSEQ multiplex PCR; TCRdb's version includes in-frame clones alone and lacks a portion of them. The repertoire holds about 140,000 clones, with roughly 89% as singletons. This entry is derived from a study of T cell responses to AZD1222 COVID-19 vaccine. CDR3 length: 12 amino acids. From germline, CDR1 is LGHDT and CDR2 YNNKEL (reference sequence). Trimming took 0 bases from V and 5 from J, leaving 4 bases between them. J is TRBJ1-1 and V is TRBV3-1 (or the pseudogene TRBV3-2); D gene ambiguous. Sequenced here: peripheral blood, sampled on day 0 of AZD1222 vaccination. The sequence derives from an adult in good health. As DNA, the CDR3 is TGTGCCAGCAGCCAAGACTGGACTGAAGCTTTCTTT. It translates to CASSQDWTEAFF.